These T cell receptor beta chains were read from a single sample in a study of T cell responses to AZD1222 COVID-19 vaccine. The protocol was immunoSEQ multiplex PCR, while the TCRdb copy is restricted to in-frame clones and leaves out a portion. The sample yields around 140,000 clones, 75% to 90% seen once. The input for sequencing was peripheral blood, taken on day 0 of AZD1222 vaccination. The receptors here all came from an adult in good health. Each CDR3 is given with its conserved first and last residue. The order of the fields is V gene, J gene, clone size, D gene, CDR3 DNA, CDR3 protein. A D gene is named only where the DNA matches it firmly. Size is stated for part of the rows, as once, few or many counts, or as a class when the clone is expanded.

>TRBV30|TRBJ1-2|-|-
TGTGCCTGGAGCAGTGAGGGGTTGCACTATGGCTACACCTTC
CAWSSEGLHYGYTF
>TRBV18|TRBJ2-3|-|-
TGTGCCAGCTCACCGGGACTCGTCATAGGAAACACAGATACGCAGTATTTT
CASSPGLVIGNTDTQYF
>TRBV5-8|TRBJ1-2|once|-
TGTGCCAGCAGCGCCTCTCCAGGGAGTGACTATGGCTACACCTTC
CASSASPGSDYGYTF
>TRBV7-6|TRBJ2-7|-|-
TGTGCCAGCAGCTCACTCCCGGCGGGAAGTTACGAGCAGTACTTC
CASSSLPAGSYEQYF
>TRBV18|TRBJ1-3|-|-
TGTGCCAGCTCACCGCAAGACAGAGGAAACACCATATATTTT
CASSPQDRGNTIYF
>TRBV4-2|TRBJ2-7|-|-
TGTGCCAGCAGCCTCTCCCCAGGGGGGGGCTCCTCGTCCTACGAGCAGTACTTC
CASSLSPGGGSSSYEQYF
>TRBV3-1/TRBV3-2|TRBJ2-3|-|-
TGTGCCAGCAGCCAAATAAAGGCGAGCACAGATACGCAGTATTTT
CASSQIKASTDTQYF
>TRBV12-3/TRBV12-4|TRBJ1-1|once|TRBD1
TGTGCCATCAGACAGGGGGCGGGCACTGAAGCTTTCTTT
CAIRQGAGTEAFF
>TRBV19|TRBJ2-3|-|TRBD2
TGTGCCAGTAGTCCTACTAGCGGTGCTAGCACAGATACGCAGTATTTT
CASSPTSGASTDTQYF
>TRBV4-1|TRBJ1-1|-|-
TGCGCCAGCAGCCAGGGACAAGCCCTGTTCACTGAAGCTTTCTTT
CASSQGQALFTEAFF
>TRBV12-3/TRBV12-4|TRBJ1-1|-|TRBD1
TGTGCCAGCAGTTCTCGACAGGGTGAAGCTTTCTTT
CASSSRQGEAFF
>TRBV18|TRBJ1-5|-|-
TGTGCCAGCTCACTGAGTGGGCAGGCTCAGCCCCAGCATTTT
CASSLSGQAQPQHF
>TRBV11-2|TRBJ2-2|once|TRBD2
TGTGCCAGCAGACGCCAGCGGGGGCAGAACACCGGGGAGCTGTTTTTT
CASRRQRGQNTGELFF
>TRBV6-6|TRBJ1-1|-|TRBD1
TGTGCCAGCAGTGACAGGGGGAACACTGAAGCTTTCTTT
CASSDRGNTEAFF
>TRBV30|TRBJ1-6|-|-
TGTGCCTGGAGTTTTCGGGGTTCCTATAATTCACCCCTCCACTTT
CAWSFRGSYNSPLHF
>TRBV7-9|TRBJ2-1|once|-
TGTGCCAGCAGCTTTGGGCGGAGCTCCTACAATGAGCAGTTCTTC
CASSFGRSSYNEQFF
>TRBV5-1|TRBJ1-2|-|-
TGCGCCAGCAGCTTGGCCTCCGGGGGGGCCAACTATGGCTACACCTTC
CASSLASGGANYGYTF
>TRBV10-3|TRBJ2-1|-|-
TGTGCCATCAGTGAGTCCCTAGTAACTACCTACAATGAGCAGTTCTTC
CAISESLVTTYNEQFF
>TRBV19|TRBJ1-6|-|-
TGTGCCAGTAGTTCCGCCCGGCGGGCTTATAATTCACCCCTCCACTTT
CASSSARRAYNSPLHF
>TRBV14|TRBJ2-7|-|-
TGTGCCAGCAGCCGCCAAGGGATCGAGCAGTACTTC
CASSRQGIEQYF
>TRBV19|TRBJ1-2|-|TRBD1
TGTGCCGTCCAGGGGGGCGGGTTGACTGGCTACACCTTC
CAVQGGGLTGYTF
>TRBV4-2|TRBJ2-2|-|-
TGTGCCAGCAGCGTGTCTCCTAACACCGGGGAGCTGTTTTTT
CASSVSPNTGELFF